Listed below are T cell receptor beta chains from one sample, sequenced in a study of blood T cells in healthy people across ages. TCRdb reprocessed the 5' RACE reads with MiXCR, giving one entry per CDR3 protein. The sample lists around 2 million distinct CDR3 sequences; about two fifths were seen once. The sequenced sample consisted of blood. The source is a human donor in good health. Each CDR3 is given with its conserved first and last residue. D genes are given only for firm matches. For some rows the clone size is stated as once, few or many, or as a class when expanded; others skip it.

few TRBJ2-3 TRBV21-1 NA CASTHPLTLLHTDTQYF TGTGCCAGCACCCACCCGTTGACTCTACTACACACAGATACGCAGTATTTT
NA TRBJ2-1 TRBV6-5 NA CASSYSLANEQFF TGTGCCAGCAGTTACTCCCTAGCAAATGAGCAGTTCTTC
NA TRBJ2-3 TRBV28 NA CASSGSGHPTDTQYF TGTGCCAGCAGCGGCTCAGGGCACCCCACAGATACGCAGTATTTT
few TRBJ2-3 TRBV7-2 TRBD1 CASRPGTGARGDTQYF TGTGCCAGCAGGCCCGGGACAGGGGCCCGCGGAGATACGCAGTATTTT
many TRBJ1-6 TRBV7-2 TRBD1 CASSLGTVNSPLHF TGTGCCAGCAGTTTGGGGACAGTCAATTCACCCCTCCACTTT
few TRBJ2-1 TRBV6-5 TRBD2 CASSYGTSGAYEQFF TGTGCCAGCAGTTACGGGACTAGCGGGGCCTATGAGCAGTTCTTC
NA TRBJ2-5 TRBV29-1 TRBD1 CSVVDRVEIYEQYF TGCAGCGTTGTCGACAGGGTTGAGATCTATGAGCAGTACTTC
many TRBJ2-3 TRBV4-3 TRBD2 CASSQELSRGGFLSTDTQYF TGCGCCAGCAGCCAAGAGCTCTCCCGCGGGGGGTTTCTGTCCACAGATACGCAGTATTTT
NA TRBJ2-1 TRBV10-3 TRBD1 CAISEYKQGASYNEQFF TGTGCCATCAGTGAGTACAAACAGGGGGCTTCCTACAATGAGCAGTTCTTC
NA TRBJ1-1 TRBV20-1 NA CSALGDRTEAFF TGCAGTGCTCTCGGGGATCGGACTGAAGCTTTCTTT
NA TRBJ1-1 TRBV20-1 TRBD1 CSAGTGRPEAFF TGCAGTGCTGGGACAGGGCGGCCTGAAGCTTTCTTT
many TRBJ2-2 TRBV6-4 NA CASAAWTGELFF TGTGCATCGGCTGCCTGGACCGGGGAGCTGTTTTTT
few TRBJ2-7 TRBV7-3 NA CASSLLSHQGEQYF TGTGCCAGCAGCTTACTCTCCCATCAGGGGGAGCAGTACTTC
NA TRBJ1-6 TRBV20-1 NA CSARYGPNSPLHF TGCAGTGCTAGGTACGGGCCAAATTCACCCCTCCACTTT